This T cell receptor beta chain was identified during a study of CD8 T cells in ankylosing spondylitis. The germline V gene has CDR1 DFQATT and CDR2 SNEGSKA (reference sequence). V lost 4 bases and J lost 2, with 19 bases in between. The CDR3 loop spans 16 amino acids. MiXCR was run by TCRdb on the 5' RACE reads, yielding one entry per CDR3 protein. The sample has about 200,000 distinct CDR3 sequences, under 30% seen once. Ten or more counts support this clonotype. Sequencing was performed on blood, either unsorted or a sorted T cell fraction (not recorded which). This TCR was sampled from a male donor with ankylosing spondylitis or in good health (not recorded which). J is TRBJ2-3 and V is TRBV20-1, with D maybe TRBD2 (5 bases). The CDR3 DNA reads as TGCAGTGCTATCCGCCCGCGGGCAGGAAACACAGATACGCAGTATTTT. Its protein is CSAIRPRAGNTDTQYF.